A selection of T cell receptor beta chains follows, all from one sample in a study of blood T cell repertoires in COVID-19. Some clones are missing from TCRdb's copy, which holds only in-frame ones; the method was immunoSEQ multiplex PCR. The sample shows tens of thousands of clones, more than 60% of them seen only once. Material: peripheral blood. The receptors were gathered from a human donor in a cohort sampled during active COVID-19. The CDR3 runs from the conserved cysteine through the conserved F or W. The order of the fields is D gene, J gene, V gene, clone size, CDR3 protein, CDR3 DNA. A D gene is named only where the DNA matches it firmly. Only some rows state a clone size, as once, few, many or a class for expanded clones.

D gene: TRBD1; J gene: TRBJ1-3; V gene: TRBV19; clone size: NA; CDR3 protein: CASRGTGGPGNTIYF; CDR3 DNA: TGTGCCAGTAGAGGGACAGGGGGCCCTGGAAACACCATATATTTT
D gene: NA; J gene: TRBJ1-5; V gene: TRBV6-2/TRBV6-3; clone size: NA; CDR3 protein: CASSYLRATAGNQPQHF; CDR3 DNA: TGTGCCAGCAGTTACTTGAGGGCGACGGCAGGCAATCAGCCCCAGCATTTT
D gene: TRBD1; J gene: TRBJ2-7; V gene: TRBV24-1; clone size: NA; CDR3 protein: CATSETGGASYEQYF; CDR3 DNA: TGTGCCACCAGTGAAACAGGGGGCGCCTCCTACGAGCAGTACTTC
D gene: NA; J gene: TRBJ1-1; V gene: TRBV28; clone size: NA; CDR3 protein: CASLRTDHTEAFF; CDR3 DNA: TGTGCCAGCCTCCGGACAGACCACACTGAAGCTTTCTTT
D gene: NA; J gene: TRBJ2-5; V gene: TRBV12-3/TRBV12-4; clone size: once; CDR3 protein: CASSTGAETQYF; CDR3 DNA: TGTGCCAGCAGTACAGGAGCCGAGACCCAGTACTTC
D gene: NA; J gene: TRBJ2-1; V gene: TRBV5-1; clone size: NA; CDR3 protein: CASSLVVGSYNEQFF; CDR3 DNA: TGCGCCAGCAGCTTGGTAGTTGGTTCCTACAATGAGCAGTTCTTC
D gene: TRBD1; J gene: TRBJ1-5; V gene: TRBV2; clone size: NA; CDR3 protein: CASRLTGKSQPQHF; CDR3 DNA: TGTGCCAGCAGACTGACAGGGAAGAGTCAGCCCCAGCATTTT
D gene: TRBD1; J gene: TRBJ1-2; V gene: TRBV18; clone size: once; CDR3 protein: CASSARQGALYGYTF; CDR3 DNA: TGTGCCAGCTCAGCACGACAGGGGGCCCTTTATGGCTACACCTTC
D gene: NA; J gene: TRBJ1-5; V gene: TRBV2; clone size: NA; CDR3 protein: CASTSLNRGNQPQHF; CDR3 DNA: TGTGCCAGCACCTCCCTGAACCGGGGCAATCAGCCCCAGCATTTT
D gene: TRBD2; J gene: TRBJ2-7; V gene: TRBV19; clone size: NA; CDR3 protein: CASSRSGGSTYEQYF; CDR3 DNA: TGTGCCAGTAGCCGGTCGGGCGGGAGCACCTACGAGCAGTACTTC
D gene: TRBD1; J gene: TRBJ1-2; V gene: TRBV28; clone size: NA; CDR3 protein: CASSLLGDRVWNYGYTF; CDR3 DNA: TGTGCCAGCAGTTTATTAGGTGACAGGGTCTGGAACTATGGCTACACCTTC
D gene: NA; J gene: TRBJ1-1; V gene: TRBV7-9; clone size: NA; CDR3 protein: CASSLREGEAFF; CDR3 DNA: TGTGCCAGCAGCCTCAGGGAGGGGGAAGCTTTCTTT
D gene: NA; J gene: TRBJ2-1; V gene: TRBV9; clone size: few; CDR3 protein: CASSALAWDNEQFF; CDR3 DNA: TGTGCCAGCAGCGCACTAGCCTGGGACAATGAGCAGTTCTTC
D gene: TRBD1; J gene: TRBJ2-1; V gene: TRBV19; clone size: once; CDR3 protein: CASSQGTGALSEFF; CDR3 DNA: TGTGCCAGTAGCCAAGGGACAGGGGCGCTTTCGGAGTTCTTC
D gene: NA; J gene: TRBJ2-7; V gene: TRBV11-2; clone size: NA; CDR3 protein: CASSLGPGSVYEQYF; CDR3 DNA: TGTGCCAGCAGCTTAGGCCCCGGGAGCGTGTACGAGCAGTACTTC
D gene: TRBD2; J gene: TRBJ2-1; V gene: TRBV7-9; clone size: few; CDR3 protein: CASSFSGAMDEQFF; CDR3 DNA: TGTGCCAGCAGCTTCAGCGGGGCGATGGATGAGCAGTTCTTC
D gene: TRBD2; J gene: TRBJ2-1; V gene: TRBV6-5; clone size: NA; CDR3 protein: CASRWGGRSYNEQFF; CDR3 DNA: TGTGCCAGCCGTTGGGGCGGGAGGTCCTACAATGAGCAGTTCTTC
D gene: TRBD1; J gene: TRBJ2-3; V gene: TRBV7-9; clone size: NA; CDR3 protein: CASSLRQGARGDTQYF; CDR3 DNA: TGTGCCAGCAGCCTAAGACAGGGGGCGAGGGGAGATACGCAGTATTTT
D gene: TRBD1; J gene: TRBJ2-1; V gene: TRBV7-8; clone size: NA; CDR3 protein: CASSWDSSASEQFF; CDR3 DNA: TGTGCCAGCAGCTGGGACAGTTCTGCAAGTGAGCAGTTCTTC
D gene: TRBD1; J gene: TRBJ1-1; V gene: TRBV28; clone size: NA; CDR3 protein: CASSSRGPEAFF; CDR3 DNA: TGTGCCAGCAGTTCAAGGGGGCCTGAAGCTTTCTTT
D gene: TRBD1; J gene: TRBJ1-6; V gene: TRBV18; clone size: NA; CDR3 protein: CASSPRTGVSYNSPLHF; CDR3 DNA: TGTGCCAGCTCACCGCGGACAGGAGTCTCCTATAATTCACCCCTCCACTTT
D gene: NA; J gene: TRBJ2-2; V gene: TRBV12-3/TRBV12-4; clone size: NA; CDR3 protein: CASRDSNTGELFF; CDR3 DNA: TGTGCCAGCAGGGACTCTAACACCGGGGAGCTGTTTTTT
D gene: NA; J gene: TRBJ2-5; V gene: TRBV9; clone size: NA; CDR3 protein: CASGVRAGFQETQYF; CDR3 DNA: TGTGCCAGCGGGGTTCGGGCAGGGTTCCAAGAGACCCAGTACTTC
D gene: NA; J gene: TRBJ1-1; V gene: TRBV19; clone size: NA; CDR3 protein: CASSSTRASEAFF; CDR3 DNA: TGTGCCAGTAGTAGCACCAGGGCATCTGAAGCTTTCTTT
D gene: NA; J gene: TRBJ2-3; V gene: TRBV7-3; clone size: NA; CDR3 protein: CASRSQGTDTQYF; CDR3 DNA: TGTGCCAGCAGAAGCCAGGGCACAGATACGCAGTATTTT
D gene: NA; J gene: TRBJ1-2; V gene: TRBV7-3; clone size: NA; CDR3 protein: CASSLKGGGGYTF; CDR3 DNA: TGTGCCAGCAGCTTAAAGGGCGGGGGTGGCTACACCTTC
D gene: NA; J gene: TRBJ1-1; V gene: TRBV28; clone size: many; CDR3 protein: CASSRLPLTEAFF; CDR3 DNA: TGTGCCAGCAGTCGCTTACCTCTAACTGAAGCTTTCTTT
D gene: TRBD2; J gene: TRBJ2-7; V gene: TRBV7-9; clone size: NA; CDR3 protein: CASSQGLGTSGGSSYEQYF; CDR3 DNA: TGTGCCAGCAGCCAGGGTTTGGGGACTAGCGGGGGCAGCTCCTACGAGCAGTACTTC
D gene: NA; J gene: TRBJ2-5; V gene: TRBV11-2; clone size: NA; CDR3 protein: CASSSRAGRQETQYF; CDR3 DNA: TGTGCCAGCAGCTCCCGGGCGGGACGTCAAGAGACCCAGTACTTC
D gene: NA; J gene: TRBJ2-5; V gene: TRBV28; clone size: NA; CDR3 protein: CASSRRRGHQETQYF; CDR3 DNA: TGTGCCAGCAGCCGCCGGAGAGGTCACCAAGAGACCCAGTACTTC
D gene: NA; J gene: TRBJ2-7; V gene: TRBV4-3; clone size: NA; CDR3 protein: CASSQDLGHEEQYF; CDR3 DNA: TGCGCCAGCAGCCAAGATTTGGGCCATGAGGAGCAGTACTTC
D gene: NA; J gene: TRBJ2-1; V gene: TRBV7-2; clone size: NA; CDR3 protein: CASSLVRLGGGEQFF; CDR3 DNA: TGTGCCAGCAGCTTAGTGCGGCTAGGGGGGGGTGAGCAGTTCTTC
D gene: NA; J gene: TRBJ1-1; V gene: TRBV9; clone size: NA; CDR3 protein: CASSVYSNTEAFF; CDR3 DNA: TGTGCCAGCAGCGTATACAGTAACACTGAAGCTTTCTTT
D gene: TRBD2; J gene: TRBJ2-7; V gene: TRBV6-1; clone size: NA; CDR3 protein: CASSERGSSYEQYF; CDR3 DNA: TGTGCCAGCAGTGAACGCGGGAGCTCCTACGAGCAGTACTTC
D gene: NA; J gene: TRBJ1-6; V gene: TRBV7-8; clone size: NA; CDR3 protein: CASGRGGAGISPLHF; CDR3 DNA: TGTGCCAGCGGCCGCGGGGGGGCAGGGATTTCACCCCTCCACTTT
D gene: TRBD2; J gene: TRBJ2-7; V gene: TRBV4-1; clone size: NA; CDR3 protein: CASSQKSGTSYEQYF; CDR3 DNA: TGCGCCAGCAGCCAAAAAAGCGGGACCTCCTACGAGCAGTACTTC
D gene: NA; J gene: TRBJ1-5; V gene: TRBV10-2; clone size: NA; CDR3 protein: CASSESGGRNQPQHF; CDR3 DNA: TGCGCCAGCAGTGAATCAGGAGGTCGGAATCAGCCCCAGCATTTT
D gene: TRBD1; J gene: TRBJ1-1; V gene: TRBV5-1; clone size: NA; CDR3 protein: CASSRTGTGISMYTEAFF; CDR3 DNA: TGCGCCAGCAGCAGGACCGGGACAGGGATATCGATGTACACTGAAGCTTTCTTT
D gene: TRBD2; J gene: TRBJ2-3; V gene: TRBV5-4; clone size: many; CDR3 protein: CASSLVRGLAGGVDTQYF; CDR3 DNA: TGTGCCAGCAGCTTGGTGAGGGGACTAGCGGGAGGGGTAGATACGCAGTATTTT
D gene: NA; J gene: TRBJ2-2; V gene: TRBV5-1; clone size: NA; CDR3 protein: CASSRRQDGGELFF; CDR3 DNA: TGCGCCAGCAGCCGAAGACAGGATGGCGGGGAGCTGTTTTTT
D gene: NA; J gene: TRBJ2-3; V gene: TRBV7-7; clone size: NA; CDR3 protein: CASSLRVFDTQYF; CDR3 DNA: TGTGCTAGCAGCTTACGTGTATTTGATACGCAGTATTTT
D gene: NA; J gene: TRBJ2-1; V gene: TRBV11-3; clone size: many; CDR3 protein: CASSHPDWKNEQFF; CDR3 DNA: TGTGCCAGCAGCCACCCGGACTGGAAGAATGAGCAGTTCTTC
D gene: TRBD2; J gene: TRBJ2-1; V gene: TRBV5-1; clone size: NA; CDR3 protein: CASSLELAGVDEQFF; CDR3 DNA: TGCGCCAGCAGCTTGGAGCTAGCGGGAGTCGATGAGCAGTTCTTC
D gene: TRBD1; J gene: TRBJ1-1; V gene: TRBV7-9; clone size: NA; CDR3 protein: CASSLWSGTGDNTEAFF; CDR3 DNA: TGTGCCAGCAGCTTATGGTCCGGGACAGGGGATAACACTGAAGCTTTCTTT
D gene: TRBD1; J gene: TRBJ2-3; V gene: TRBV7-9; clone size: NA; CDR3 protein: CASRSGTGGWSDTQYF; CDR3 DNA: TGTGCCAGCCGTTCTGGGACAGGGGGATGGTCAGATACGCAGTATTTT
D gene: NA; J gene: TRBJ2-2; V gene: TRBV24-1; clone size: NA; CDR3 protein: CATSASPGQTNTGELFF; CDR3 DNA: TGTGCCACCAGTGCCTCGCCGGGACAAACGAACACCGGGGAGCTGTTTTTT
D gene: NA; J gene: TRBJ1-1; V gene: TRBV28; clone size: NA; CDR3 protein: CASSRVVSTEAFF; CDR3 DNA: TGTGCCAGCAGCAGGGTGGTTAGCACTGAAGCTTTCTTT
D gene: NA; J gene: TRBJ1-2; V gene: TRBV5-1; clone size: NA; CDR3 protein: CASTAGFYGYTF; CDR3 DNA: TGCGCCAGCACGGCAGGGTTCTATGGCTACACCTTC
D gene: TRBD1; J gene: TRBJ1-3; V gene: TRBV3-1/TRBV3-2; clone size: many; CDR3 protein: CASSQQQGTGNTIYF; CDR3 DNA: TGTGCCAGCAGCCAGCAACAGGGGACTGGAAACACCATATATTTT
D gene: NA; J gene: TRBJ2-3; V gene: TRBV28; clone size: NA; CDR3 protein: CASSLGGRWADTQYF; CDR3 DNA: TGTGCCAGCAGTTTAGGGGGCAGGTGGGCAGATACGCAGTATTTT
D gene: NA; J gene: TRBJ1-2; V gene: TRBV4-1; clone size: many; CDR3 protein: CASSQMRQYGYTF; CDR3 DNA: TGCGCCAGCAGCCAGATGAGACAGTATGGCTACACCTTC
D gene: TRBD1; J gene: TRBJ2-7; V gene: TRBV5-3; clone size: NA; CDR3 protein: CARNRGRVDYEQYF; CDR3 DNA: TGTGCCAGGAACAGGGGAAGGGTGGACTACGAGCAGTACTTC
D gene: TRBD1; J gene: TRBJ2-7; V gene: TRBV29-1; clone size: NA; CDR3 protein: CSVEGQGAYEQYF; CDR3 DNA: TGCAGCGTTGAAGGACAGGGGGCCTACGAGCAGTACTTC
D gene: TRBD2; J gene: TRBJ2-1; V gene: TRBV6-4; clone size: NA; CDR3 protein: CASSPGTSGRGAEQFF; CDR3 DNA: TGTGCCAGCAGCCCCGGGACTAGCGGGAGAGGGGCTGAGCAGTTCTTC
D gene: NA; J gene: TRBJ2-2; V gene: TRBV4-3; clone size: NA; CDR3 protein: CASSQPSGTGELFF; CDR3 DNA: TGCGCCAGCAGCCAGCCGTCGGGCACCGGGGAGCTGTTTTTT
D gene: NA; J gene: TRBJ2-2; V gene: TRBV7-3; clone size: NA; CDR3 protein: CASSLTAPANTGELFF; CDR3 DNA: TGTGCCAGCAGCTTAACAGCGCCCGCGAACACCGGGGAGCTGTTTTTT
D gene: TRBD2; J gene: TRBJ2-5; V gene: TRBV7-3; clone size: NA; CDR3 protein: CASSLIPSGRYETQYF; CDR3 DNA: TGTGCCAGCAGCTTAATTCCTAGCGGGAGATATGAGACCCAGTACTTC